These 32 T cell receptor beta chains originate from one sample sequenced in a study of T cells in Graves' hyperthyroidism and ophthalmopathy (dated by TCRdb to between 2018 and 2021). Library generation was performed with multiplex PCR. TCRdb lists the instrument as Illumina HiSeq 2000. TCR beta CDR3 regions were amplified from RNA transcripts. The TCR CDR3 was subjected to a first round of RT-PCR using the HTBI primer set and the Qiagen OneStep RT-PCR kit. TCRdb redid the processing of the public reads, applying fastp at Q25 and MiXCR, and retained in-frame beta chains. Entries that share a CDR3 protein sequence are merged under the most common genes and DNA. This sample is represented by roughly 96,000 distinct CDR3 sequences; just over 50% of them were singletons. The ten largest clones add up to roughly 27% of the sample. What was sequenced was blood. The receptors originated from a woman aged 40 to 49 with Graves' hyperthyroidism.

This CDR3 reads CASSPRTQYF. CDR3 sequence (DNA): TGTGCCAGCAGTCCAAGGACCCAGTACTTC. The V call is TRBV2, the J call TRBJ2-5; D not certain. The germline CDR1 and CDR2 sequences are SNHLY and FYNNEI. The CDR3 length is 10 residues. V was clipped by 5 bases and J by 7 bases, with 5 bases between them.

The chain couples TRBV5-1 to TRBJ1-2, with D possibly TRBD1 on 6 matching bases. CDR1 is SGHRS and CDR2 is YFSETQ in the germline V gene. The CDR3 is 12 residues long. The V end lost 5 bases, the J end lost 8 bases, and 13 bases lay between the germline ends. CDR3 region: CASRKQGYGYTF. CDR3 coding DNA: TGCGCCAGCAGAAAACAGGGTTACGGCTACACCTTC.

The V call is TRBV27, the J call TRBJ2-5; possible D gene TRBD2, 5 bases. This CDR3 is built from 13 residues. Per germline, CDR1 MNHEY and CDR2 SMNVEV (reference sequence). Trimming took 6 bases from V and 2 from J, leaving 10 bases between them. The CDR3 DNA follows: TGTGCCAGCAGCGGGAACCAACAAGAGACCCAGTACTTC. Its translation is CASSGNQQETQYF.

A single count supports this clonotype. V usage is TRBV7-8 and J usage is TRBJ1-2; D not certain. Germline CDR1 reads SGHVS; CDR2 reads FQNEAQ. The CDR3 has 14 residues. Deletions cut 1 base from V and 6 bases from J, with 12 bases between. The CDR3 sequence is CASSLGAGVDGYTF. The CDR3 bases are TGTGCCAGCAGCTTAGGGGCCGGGGTGGATGGCTACACCTTC.

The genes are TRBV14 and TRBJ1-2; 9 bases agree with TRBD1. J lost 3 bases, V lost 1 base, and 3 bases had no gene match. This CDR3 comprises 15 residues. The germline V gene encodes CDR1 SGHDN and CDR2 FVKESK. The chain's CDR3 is CASSQGGQGDYGYTF. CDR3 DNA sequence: TGTGCCAGCAGCCAAGGGGGACAGGGTGACTATGGCTACACCTTC.

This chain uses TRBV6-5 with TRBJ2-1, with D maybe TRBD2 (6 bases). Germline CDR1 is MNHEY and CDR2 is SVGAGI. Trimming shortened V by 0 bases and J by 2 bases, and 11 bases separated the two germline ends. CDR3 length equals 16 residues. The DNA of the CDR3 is TGTGCCAGCAGTTACTCTACTAGCTTGACCTACAATGAGCAGTTCTTC. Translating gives CASSYSTSLTYNEQFF.

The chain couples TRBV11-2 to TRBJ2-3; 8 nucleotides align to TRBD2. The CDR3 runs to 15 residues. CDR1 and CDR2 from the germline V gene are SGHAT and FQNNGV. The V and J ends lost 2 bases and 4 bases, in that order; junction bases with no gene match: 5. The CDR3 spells CASSLYGRAADTQYF. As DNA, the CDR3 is TGTGCCAGCAGCTTATACGGGAGGGCCGCAGATACGCAGTATTTT. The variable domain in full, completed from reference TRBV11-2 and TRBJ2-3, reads EAGVAQSPRYKIIEKRQSVAFWCNPISGHATLYWYQQILGQGPKLLIQFQNNGVVDDSQLPKDRFSAERLKGVDSTLKIQPAKLEDSAVYLCASSLYGRAADTQYFGPGTRLTVL.

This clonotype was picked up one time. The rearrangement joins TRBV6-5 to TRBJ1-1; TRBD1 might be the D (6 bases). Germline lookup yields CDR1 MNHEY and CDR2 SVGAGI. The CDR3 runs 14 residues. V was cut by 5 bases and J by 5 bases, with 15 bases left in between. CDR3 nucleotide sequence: TGTGCCAGCAGTCCTCGGGGGGCGCGGACTGAAGCTTTCTTT. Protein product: CASSPRGARTEAFF.

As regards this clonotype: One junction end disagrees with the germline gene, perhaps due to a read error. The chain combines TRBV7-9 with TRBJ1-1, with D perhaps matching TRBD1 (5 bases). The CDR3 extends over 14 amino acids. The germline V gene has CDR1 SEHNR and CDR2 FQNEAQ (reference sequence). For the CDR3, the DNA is TGTACCAGCAGCTCAGCGGAGGGGCGGACTGAAGCTTTCTTT. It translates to CTSSSAEGRTEAFF.

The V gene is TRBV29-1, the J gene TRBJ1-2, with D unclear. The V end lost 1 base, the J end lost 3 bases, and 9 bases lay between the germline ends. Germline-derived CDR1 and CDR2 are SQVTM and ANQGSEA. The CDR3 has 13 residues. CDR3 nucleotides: TGCAGCGTTGAAGGGTGGCAGGACTATGGCTACACCTTC. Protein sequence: CSVEGWQDYGYTF.

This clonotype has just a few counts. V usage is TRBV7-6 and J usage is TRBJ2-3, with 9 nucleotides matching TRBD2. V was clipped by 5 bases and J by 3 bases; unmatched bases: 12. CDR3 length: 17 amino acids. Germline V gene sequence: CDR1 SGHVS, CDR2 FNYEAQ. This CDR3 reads CASSLEAGGPGTDTQYF. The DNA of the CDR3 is TGTGCCAGCAGCCTTGAGGCGGGAGGGCCAGGAACAGATACGCAGTATTTT.

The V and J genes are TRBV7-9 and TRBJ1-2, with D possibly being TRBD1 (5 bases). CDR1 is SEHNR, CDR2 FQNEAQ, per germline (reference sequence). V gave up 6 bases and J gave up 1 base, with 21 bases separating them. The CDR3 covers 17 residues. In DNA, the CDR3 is TGTGCCAGCAGTTACGGACGGGGCAGCGATTTTAACTATGGCTACACCTTC. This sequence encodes CASSYGRGSDFNYGYTF.

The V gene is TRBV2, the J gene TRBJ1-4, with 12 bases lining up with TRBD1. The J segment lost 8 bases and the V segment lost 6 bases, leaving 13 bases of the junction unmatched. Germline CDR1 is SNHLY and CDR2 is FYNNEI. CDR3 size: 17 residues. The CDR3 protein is CASSHPRDRGRGEKLFF. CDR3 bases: TGTGCCAGCAGCCACCCCCGGGACAGGGGGCGGGGAGAAAAACTGTTTTTT. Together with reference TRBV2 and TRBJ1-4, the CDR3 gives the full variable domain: EPEVTQTPSHQVTQMGQEVILRCVPISNHLYFYWYRQILGQKVEFLVSFYNNEISEKSEIFDDQFSVERPDGSNFTLKIRSTKLEDSAMYFCASSHPRDRGRGEKLFFGSGTQLSVL.

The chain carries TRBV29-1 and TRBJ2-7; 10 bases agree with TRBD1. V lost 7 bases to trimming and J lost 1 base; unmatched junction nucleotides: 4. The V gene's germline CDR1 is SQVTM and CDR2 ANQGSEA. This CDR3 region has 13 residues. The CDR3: CSGGQGHSYEQYF. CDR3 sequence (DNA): TGCAGCGGGGGACAGGGGCATTCCTACGAGCAGTACTTC.

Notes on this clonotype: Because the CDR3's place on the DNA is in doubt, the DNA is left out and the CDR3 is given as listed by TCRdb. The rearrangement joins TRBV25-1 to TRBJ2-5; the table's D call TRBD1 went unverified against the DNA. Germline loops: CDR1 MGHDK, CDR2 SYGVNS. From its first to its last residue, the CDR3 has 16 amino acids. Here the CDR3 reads CACSARDRVGQETQYF.

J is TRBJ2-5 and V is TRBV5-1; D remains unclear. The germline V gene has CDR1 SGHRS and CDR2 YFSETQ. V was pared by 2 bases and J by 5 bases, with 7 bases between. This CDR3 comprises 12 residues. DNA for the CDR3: TGCGCCAGCAGCTTCGGGCAGGAGACCCAGTACTTC. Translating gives CASSFGQETQYF. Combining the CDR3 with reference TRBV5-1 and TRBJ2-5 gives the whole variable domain KAGVTQTPRYLIKTRGQQVTLSCSPISGHRSVSWYQQTPGQGLQFLFEYFSETQRNKGNFPGRFSGRQFSNSRSEMNVSTLELGDSALYLCASSFGQETQYFGPGTRLLVL.

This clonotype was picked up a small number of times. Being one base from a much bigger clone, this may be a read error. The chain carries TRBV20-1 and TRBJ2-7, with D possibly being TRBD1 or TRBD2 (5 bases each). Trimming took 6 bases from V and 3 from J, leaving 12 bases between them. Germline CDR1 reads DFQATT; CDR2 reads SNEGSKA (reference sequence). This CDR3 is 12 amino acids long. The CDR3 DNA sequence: TGCAGTGCCTCCGGGGACCTCTACGAGCAGTACTTC. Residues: CSASGDLYEQYF.

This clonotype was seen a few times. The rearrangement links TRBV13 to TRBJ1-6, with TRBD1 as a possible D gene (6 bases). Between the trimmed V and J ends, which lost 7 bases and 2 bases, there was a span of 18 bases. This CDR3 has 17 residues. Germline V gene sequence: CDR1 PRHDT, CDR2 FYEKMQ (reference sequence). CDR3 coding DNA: TGTGCCAGCACTGAAGAAGGGGGGGACGCCTATAATTCACCCCTCCACTTT. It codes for CASTEEGGDAYNSPLHF.

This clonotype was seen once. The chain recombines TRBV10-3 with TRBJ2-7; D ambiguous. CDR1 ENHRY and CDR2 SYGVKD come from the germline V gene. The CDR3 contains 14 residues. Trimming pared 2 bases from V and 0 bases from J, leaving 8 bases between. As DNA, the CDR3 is TGTGCCATCAGTGAGCCAGAAAGCTCCTACGAGCAGTACTTC. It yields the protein CAISEPESSYEQYF.

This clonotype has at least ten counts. The CDR3 region has the DNA TGCAGTGCAACCCCGGGGAATCAGCCCCAGCATTTT. Its protein is CSATPGNQPQHF. This sequence joins TRBV20-1 and TRBJ1-5; D ambiguous. This CDR3 contains 12 residues. The germline V gene has CDR1 DFQATT and CDR2 SNEGSKA (reference sequence). V lost 6 bases to trimming and J lost 4 bases, with 10 bases between them.

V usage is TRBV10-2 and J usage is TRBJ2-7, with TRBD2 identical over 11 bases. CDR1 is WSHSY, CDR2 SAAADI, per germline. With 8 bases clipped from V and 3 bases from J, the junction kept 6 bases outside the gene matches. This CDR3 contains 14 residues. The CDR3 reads CASQPLAGGYEQYF. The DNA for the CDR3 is TGCGCCAGCCAGCCCCTAGCGGGAGGCTACGAGCAGTACTTC.

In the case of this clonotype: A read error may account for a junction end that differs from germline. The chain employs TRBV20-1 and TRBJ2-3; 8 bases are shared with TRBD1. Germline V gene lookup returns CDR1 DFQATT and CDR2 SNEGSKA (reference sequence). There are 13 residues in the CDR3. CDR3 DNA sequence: TGCAGTGCTGAACAGGGGGGCACTGATACGCAGTATTTT. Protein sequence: CSAEQGGTDTQYF.

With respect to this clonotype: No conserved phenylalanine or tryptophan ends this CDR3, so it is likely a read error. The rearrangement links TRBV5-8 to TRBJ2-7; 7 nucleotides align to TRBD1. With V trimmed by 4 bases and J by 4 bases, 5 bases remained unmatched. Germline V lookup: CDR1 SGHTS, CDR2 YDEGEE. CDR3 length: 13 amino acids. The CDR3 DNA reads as TGTGCCAGCAGCCACGAGACAGGGTACGAGCAGTACCTC. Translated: CASSHETGYEQYL.

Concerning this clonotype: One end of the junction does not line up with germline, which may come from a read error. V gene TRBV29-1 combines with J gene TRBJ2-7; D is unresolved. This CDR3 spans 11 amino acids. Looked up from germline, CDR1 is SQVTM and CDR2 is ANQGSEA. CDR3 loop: CSVAGTYGQYF. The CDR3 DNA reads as TGCAGCGTTGCAGGTACCTACGGGCAGTACTTC.

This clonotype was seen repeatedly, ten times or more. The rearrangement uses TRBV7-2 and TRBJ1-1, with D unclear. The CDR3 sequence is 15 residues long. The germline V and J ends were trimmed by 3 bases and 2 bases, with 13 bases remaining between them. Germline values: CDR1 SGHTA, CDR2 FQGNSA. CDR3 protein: CASSFILSPNTEAFF. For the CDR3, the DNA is TGTGCCAGCAGCTTCATTCTATCGCCCAACACTGAAGCTTTCTTT.

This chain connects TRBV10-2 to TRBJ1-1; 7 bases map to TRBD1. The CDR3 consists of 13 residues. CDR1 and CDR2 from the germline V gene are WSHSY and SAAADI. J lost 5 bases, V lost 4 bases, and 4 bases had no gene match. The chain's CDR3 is CASSGLQGTEAFF. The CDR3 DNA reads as TGCGCCAGCAGTGGGTTACAGGGGACTGAAGCTTTCTTT.

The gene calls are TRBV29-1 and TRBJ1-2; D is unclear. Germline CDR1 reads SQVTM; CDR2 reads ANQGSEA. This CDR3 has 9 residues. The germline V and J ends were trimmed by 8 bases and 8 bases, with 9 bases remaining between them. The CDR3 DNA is TGCAGCATTGGAGGGGGCTACACCTTC. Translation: CSIGGGYTF.

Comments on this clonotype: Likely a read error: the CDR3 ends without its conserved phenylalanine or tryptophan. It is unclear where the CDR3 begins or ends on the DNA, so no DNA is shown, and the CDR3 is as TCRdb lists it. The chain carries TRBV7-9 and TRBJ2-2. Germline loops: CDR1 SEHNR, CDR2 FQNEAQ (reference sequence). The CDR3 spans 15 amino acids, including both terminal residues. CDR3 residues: CASSLVAGNTGELVL.

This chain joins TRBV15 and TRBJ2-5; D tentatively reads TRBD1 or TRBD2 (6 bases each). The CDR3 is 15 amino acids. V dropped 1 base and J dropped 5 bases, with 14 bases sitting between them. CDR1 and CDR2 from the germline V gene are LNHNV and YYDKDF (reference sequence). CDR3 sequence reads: CATSRAVRGGETQYF. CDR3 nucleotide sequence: TGTGCCACCAGCAGAGCCGTCCGAGGGGGGGAGACCCAGTACTTC.

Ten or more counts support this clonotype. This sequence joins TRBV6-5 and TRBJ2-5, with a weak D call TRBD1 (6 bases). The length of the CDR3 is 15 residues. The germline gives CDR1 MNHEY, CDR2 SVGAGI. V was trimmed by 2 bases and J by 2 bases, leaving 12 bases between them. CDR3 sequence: CASSYPGQRQETQYF. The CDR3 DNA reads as TGTGCCAGCAGTTACCCTGGACAGAGACAAGAGACCCAGTACTTC.

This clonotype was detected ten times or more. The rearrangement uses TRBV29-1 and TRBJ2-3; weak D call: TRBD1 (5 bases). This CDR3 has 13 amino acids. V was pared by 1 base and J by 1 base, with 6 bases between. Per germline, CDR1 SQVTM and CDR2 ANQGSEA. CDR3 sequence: CSVEARGTDTQYF. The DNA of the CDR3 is TGCAGCGTTGAAGCCAGGGGCACAGATACGCAGTATTTT.

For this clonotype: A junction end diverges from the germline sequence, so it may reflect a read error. The CDR3 spells CASARTSGSETLYF. DNA for the CDR3: TGTGCCAGCGCCAGGACTAGCGGGAGTGAGACCCTGTACTTC. The chain combines TRBV6-1 with TRBJ2-5; 13 positions match TRBD2. The CDR3 runs to 14 residues. CDR1 is MNHNS, CDR2 SASEGT, per germline.